The 30 T cell receptor beta chains presented below share a single source sample, sequenced in a study of cytomegalovirus exposure and HLA in healthy donors. Primers for the PCR totalled 60 Vbeta and 13 Jbeta. Assay used: immunoSEQ multiplex PCR; TCRdb lists only in-frame clones, some missing. The sample has about 79,000 clones, about two thirds seen once. Input material: PBMCs. The origin of the receptors is a woman aged 45-59 years in good health and CMV-seropositive.

The chain has TRBV6-1 and TRBJ2-5, with no clear D. With the DNA end fitting TRBJ2-7 better, the J assignment may be wrong. The CDR3 contains 14 residues. Germline lookup yields CDR1 MNHNS and CDR2 SASEGT. CDR3 sequence: CASSIPRGTYEQYF. The CDR3, as DNA: TGTGCCAGCAGTATCCCGAGAGGAACCTACGAGCAGTACTTC.

This clone was seen a single time. The chain has TRBV4-1 and TRBJ2-7; TRBD1 agrees at 9 bases. V lost 2 bases and J lost 6; bases outside the gene matches: 2. The CDR3 contains 13 residues. CDR1 and CDR2 from the germline V gene are MGHRA and YSYEKL. CDR3 amino acids: CASSQSTGGEQYV. In DNA, the CDR3 is TGCGCCAGCAGCCAATCGACAGGGGGCGAGCAGTACGTC.

The chain links TRBV7-8 to TRBJ2-7, with D possibly matching TRBD1 (6 bases). The V end was cut by 0 bases, the J end by 4 bases, with 10 bases between. Germline assignment: CDR1 SGHVS and CDR2 FQNEAQ. The CDR3 length is 14 residues. CDR3 DNA: TGTGCCAGCAGCTTAGCGGGGGCGCGGTACGAGCAGTACGTC. Its protein product is CASSLAGARYEQYV.

In its sample, this clone was seen once. The chain recombines TRBV6-1 with TRBJ1-1; D possibly corresponds to TRBD1 (5 bases). The V end was cut by 7 bases, the J end by 0 bases, with 9 bases between. Germline CDR1 reads MNHNS; CDR2 reads SASEGT. The CDR3 covers 13 residues. The DNA for the CDR3 is TGTGCCAGCACCGAAGGGGTGAACACTGAAGCTTTCTTT. Its protein is CASTEGVNTEAFF.

A few counts support this clone. This chain links TRBV7-9 with TRBJ1-2, with D unresolved. Trimming pared 0 bases from V and 4 bases from J, leaving 9 bases between. Germline CDR1 and CDR2: SEHNR and FQNEAQ (reference sequence). The CDR3 is 14 amino acids. CDR3 in DNA: TGTGCCAGCAGCTTAGCGGCAGGTACCTATGGCTACACCTTC. It translates to CASSLAAGTYGYTF.

The V gene is TRBV5-6, the J gene TRBJ2-4; weak D call: TRBD1 (6 bases). Germline CDR1 is SGHDT and CDR2 is YYEEEE. V was shortened by 3 bases and J by 3 bases, with 19 bases between the two germline ends. The CDR3 loop spans 17 amino acids. The CDR3 DNA reads as TGTGCCAGCAGCTACAGAGGGCAGGGGCTATTCAAAAACATTCAGTACTTC. Residues: CASSYRGQGLFKNIQYF.

The chain combines TRBV10-3 with TRBJ1-5; 8 positions agree with TRBD1. The CDR3 is made up of 15 amino acids. V was clipped by 4 bases and J by 0 bases; unmatched bases: 2. Germline V gene lookup returns CDR1 ENHRY and CDR2 SYGVKD. The CDR3 loop is CAISATGDSNQPQHF. The CDR3 nucleotides are TGTGCCATCAGTGCGACAGGGGATAGCAATCAGCCCCAGCATTTT.

Concerning this clone: Its ends do not fully match the called genes, so a read error is possible. This chain joins TRBV30 and TRBJ2-2; D not certain. The CDR3 runs to 12 residues. Germline CDR1 and CDR2: GTSNPN and SVGIG (reference sequence). In nucleotides, the CDR3 is TGTGCCTGGAGTTATTCCGCCGGTGAGCTGTTTTTT. As protein: CAWSYSAGELFF.

The V gene is TRBV9, the J gene TRBJ1-1, with 7 positions matching TRBD1. CDR1 SGDLS and CDR2 YYNGEE come from the germline V gene. V was pared by 2 bases and J by 8 bases, with 3 bases of the junction left unmatched. CDR3 size: 12 residues. The CDR3 is CASSVPGQEAFF. The CDR3 DNA reads as TGTGCCAGCAGCGTTCCGGGACAGGAAGCTTTCTTT. The full variable domain, in which reference TRBV9 and TRBJ1-1 provide the parts outside the CDR3, is DSGVTQTPKHLITATGQRVTLRCSPRSGDLSVYWYQQSLDQGLQFLIQYYNGEERAKGNILERFSAQQFPDLHSELNLSSLELGDSALYFCASSVPGQEAFFGQGTRLTVV.

Points on this clone: The sample has other DNA sequences that encode this CDR3 too. The chain has TRBV19 and TRBJ1-4, with D tentatively TRBD1 (5 bases). The CDR3 totals 14 residues. The ends were cut back, 8 bases at V and 6 bases at J, with 16 bases in the middle. Germline-derived CDR1 and CDR2 are LNHDA and SQIVND (reference sequence). DNA of the CDR3: TGTGCCAGTGGGAAGACAGCGACCTATGAAAAACTGTTTTTT. This codes for CASGKTATYEKLFF.

The CDR3 spells CASSAYLGQGINEQFF. CDR3 coding DNA: TGTGCCAGCAGTGCGTATCTGGGACAGGGGATCAATGAGCAGTTCTTC. V usage is TRBV6-1 and J usage is TRBJ2-1, with 10 bases fitting TRBD1. Germline V lookup: CDR1 MNHNS, CDR2 SASEGT. The CDR3 is 16 residues long. With 4 bases clipped from V and 6 bases from J, the junction kept 9 bases outside the gene matches.

There are a few counts of this clone. V gene TRBV6-6 combines with J gene TRBJ1-2, with 7 bases matching TRBD1. Germline lookup yields CDR1 MNHNY and CDR2 SVGAGI (reference sequence). The CDR3 totals 14 residues. Unmatched junction bases numbered 5, after V lost 0 bases and J lost 7 bases. As DNA, the CDR3 is TGTGCCAGCAGTTACTCAGACAGGGATCTTGGCTACACCTTC. This encodes CASSYSDRDLGYTF.

This chain connects TRBV10-3 to TRBJ2-1; 13 positions match TRBD2. Germline loops: CDR1 ENHRY, CDR2 SYGVKD. With 8 bases clipped from V and 4 bases from J, the junction kept 8 bases outside the gene matches. The CDR3 sequence is 16 residues long. CDR3 sequence reads: CAISPTSGGEYNEQFF. The CDR3, as DNA: TGTGCCATCTCCCCCACTAGCGGGGGGGAATACAATGAGCAGTTCTTC.

The chain is built from TRBV29-1 and TRBJ1-1; tentative D call: TRBD1 (6 bases). This CDR3 contains 15 residues. Germline-derived CDR1 and CDR2 are SQVTM and ANQGSEA. The V end was cut by 6 bases, the J end by 1 base, with 18 bases between. The CDR3 region is CSVARQVITNTEAFF. The CDR3, as DNA: TGCAGCGTGGCCCGACAGGTTATAACGAACACTGAAGCTTTCTTT.

The chain is built from TRBV9 and TRBJ1-2, with D unclear. The V end lost 4 bases, the J end lost 6 bases, and 13 bases lay between the germline ends. Germline CDR1 is SGDLS and CDR2 is YYNGEE. The CDR3 has 13 residues. The CDR3 loop reads CASSPYSRDGYTF. CDR3 bases: TGTGCCAGCAGCCCCTATTCGCGCGATGGCTACACCTTC.

The chain employs TRBV4-2 and TRBJ1-4, with TRBD1 matching over 7 bases. The ends lost 3 bases at V and 2 bases at J; junction bases unmatched: 15. The CDR3 length is 19 residues. The germline V gene has CDR1 LGHNA and CDR2 YNFKEQ. CDR3 in DNA: TGTGCCAGCAGCCAGGCCCGGGACAGCAACCACGGGACTAATGAAAAACTGTTTTTT. Protein product: CASSQARDSNHGTNEKLFF.

V usage is TRBV5-1 and J usage is TRBJ2-2; 9 nucleotides align to TRBD1. Per the germline V gene, CDR1 is SGHRS and CDR2 is YFSETQ. V was pared by 0 bases and J by 3 bases, with 9 bases of the junction left unmatched. The CDR3 is made up of 18 amino acids. As DNA, the CDR3 is TGCGCCAGCAGCTTGGAACCATTTACAGGGGGCGACACCGGGGAGCTGTTTTTT. Amino acids: CASSLEPFTGGDTGELFF.

This clone showed up just a few times. V and J are TRBV7-9 and TRBJ2-7; 9 nucleotides match TRBD1. Germline CDR1 SEHNR, CDR2 FQNEAQ (reference sequence). J was trimmed by 5 bases and V by 3 bases; bases with no gene match: 5. This CDR3 has 14 amino acids. CDR3 protein: CASSLDRGDHEQYV. In DNA form, the CDR3 reads TGTGCCAGCAGCTTGGACAGGGGCGACCACGAGCAGTACGTC.

The chain has TRBV14 and TRBJ2-4, with D tentatively TRBD2 (6 bases). Germline loops: CDR1 SGHDN, CDR2 FVKESK. Trimming left V 4 bases short and J 3 bases short, with 7 bases between. The CDR3 is 13 residues long. The CDR3 sequence is CASSLGGKNIQYF. The CDR3 DNA reads TGTGCCAGCAGCCTCGGGGGCAAAAACATTCAGTACTTC.

Regarding this clone: The junction differs from germline at one of its ends, possibly a read error. The chain has TRBV7-9 and TRBJ2-7; possibly TRBD2 for D (5 bases). The CDR3 length is 9 residues. Germline V CDR1 and CDR2: SEHNR, FQNEAQ (reference sequence). CDR3 region: CSSGAEQYF. CDR3 DNA: TGTTCCAGCGGAGCCGAGCAGTACTTC.

This clone was seen more than once but under ten times. The chain links TRBV6-1 to TRBJ2-7, with D possibly matching TRBD2 (6 bases). V was pared by 2 bases and J by 3 bases, with 11 bases between. The germline V gene has CDR1 MNHNS and CDR2 SASEGT. This CDR3 has 14 amino acids. Here the CDR3 DNA reads TGTGCCAGCAGTGAATGGCAGGAGGGCTACGAGCAGTACGTC. It translates to CASSEWQEGYEQYV.

V usage is TRBV6-6 and J usage is TRBJ2-7; 10 nucleotides agree with TRBD2. Germline trimming cut 5 bases from V and 2 bases from J; bases unmatched to any gene: 6. The CDR3 sequence is 15 residues long. Germline loops: CDR1 MNHNY, CDR2 SVGAGI (reference sequence). CDR3 residues: CASSTGLAATYEQYF. CDR3 sequence (DNA): TGTGCCAGCAGTACCGGACTAGCGGCGACCTACGAGCAGTACTTC.

This chain uses TRBV9 with TRBJ2-3; unclear D gene. CDR3 size: 13 residues. V was clipped by 2 bases and J by 4 bases, with 8 bases between them. The germline V gene encodes CDR1 SGDLS and CDR2 YYNGEE. The CDR3 DNA is TGTGCCAGCAGCGTTGGAGCTGCAGATACGCAGTATTTT. It codes for CASSVGAADTQYF.

The rearrangement joins TRBV7-2 to TRBJ2-5; tentative D call: TRBD2 (5 bases). This CDR3 has 17 amino acids. Trimming took 2 bases from V and 0 from J, leaving 16 bases between them. The germline CDR1 and CDR2 sequences are SGHTA and FQGNSA. The CDR3 DNA reads as TGTGCCAGCAGCTTACCCCCCGGGCTAGCCAACCAAGAGACCCAGTACTTC. This gives the protein CASSLPPGLANQETQYF.

The chain's CDR3 is CASRDRGYNEQFF. CDR3 DNA: TGTGCCAGCCGGGACAGAGGATACAATGAGCAGTTCTTC. J is TRBJ2-1 and V is TRBV14; 7 nucleotides align to TRBD1. Germline V gene lookup returns CDR1 SGHDN and CDR2 FVKESK. J gave up 4 bases and V 8 bases, and 5 bases lay outside the gene matches. This CDR3 region has 13 residues.

V gene TRBV10-3 combines with J gene TRBJ2-1; TRBD2 aligns across 9 bases. Losses at the gene ends were 10 bases for V and 8 bases for J; bases not matched to a gene: 15. CDR1 is ENHRY, CDR2 SYGVKD, per germline. There are 15 residues in the CDR3. The CDR3 DNA follows: TGTGCCAGCCTCCTGGGCGGGGGGGCATTCGATGAGCAGTTCTTC. It is translated as CASLLGGGAFDEQFF.

Only a few counts were recorded for this clone. The chain has TRBV11-1 and TRBJ2-1; D is possibly TRBD1 (6 bases). Trimming pared 5 bases from V and 9 bases from J, leaving 11 bases between. Germline values: CDR1 SGHAT, CDR2 FQDESV (reference sequence). This CDR3 has 12 amino acids. CDR3 bases: TGTGCCAGCAGCCCCACAGGGCGTGAGCAGTTCTTC. This translates into CASSPTGREQFF.

V gene TRBV19 combines with J gene TRBJ2-7; 9 bases align to TRBD2. Germline values: CDR1 LNHDA, CDR2 SQIVND (reference sequence). The V gene end was trimmed by 3 bases and the J gene end by 6 bases; junction bases not matched to a gene: 15. The CDR3 has 17 residues. The CDR3 DNA sequence: TGTGCCAGTAGTATCGGAACTAGCGGGTCCTCTCCCCGCGAGCAGTACTTC. This gives the protein CASSIGTSGSSPREQYF.

V usage is TRBV5-1 and J usage is TRBJ2-1; 12 bases line up with TRBD2. The CDR3 sequence is 18 residues long. After removal of 3 bases from V and 5 bases from J, the junction contained 12 bases not matched to a gene. Germline V CDR1 and CDR2: SGHRS, YFSETQ. The DNA for the CDR3 is TGCGCCAGCAGCTCTCGTGGCCTGACTAGCGGGGGTAACAATGAGCAGTTCTTC. This encodes CASSSRGLTSGGNNEQFF.

The chain joins TRBV11-1 to TRBJ2-5, with TRBD1 matching 7 bases. The germline gives CDR1 SGHAT, CDR2 FQDESV (reference sequence). The CDR3 loop spans 13 amino acids. J was trimmed by 4 bases and V by 6 bases; bases with no gene match: 5. CDR3 protein: CASRHRGSETQYF. As DNA, the CDR3 is TGTGCCAGCAGGCACAGGGGATCAGAGACCCAGTACTTC.